This entry describes one T cell receptor (beta chain). The antigen this receptor binds is unknown. Within one base of it there is no much larger clone, and no base qualities were kept. The data are from a study of CD8+ T cells in alopecia areata (dated by TCRdb to between 2017 and 2018). Regarding the complete study: The treated patients took part in an open-label pilot trial in which moderate-to-severe alopecia areata was treated with oral tofacitinib at 5 to 10 mg twice daily. Patients stayed on tofacitinib for 6 to 18 months and then had 6 months of follow-up off drug so that delayed response and recurrence could be assessed. The SALT score, which quantifies the percentage of affected scalp surface area, was used to measure disease severity in treated patients. The study used high-throughput TCRbeta sequencing to examine T cell clonal expansion in alopecia areata, in both the C3H/HeJ mouse model and human patients. On the human side, TCRbeta sequencing was run on scalp tissue and on sorted CD4+ and CD8+ peripheral blood T cells from healthy controls and from alopecia areata patients with either patchy or totalis/universalis disease. Biopsies were taken from tofacitinib-treated patients at baseline and at 4 and 24 weeks of treatment, and a later scalp biopsy was taken in several of the tofacitinib-treated patients. Scalp clonality was compared across normal scalp (n=4), patchy alopecia areata scalp (n=8), and alopecia totalis/universalis scalp (n=8). The RNA source kit depended on sample type: the PAXgene miRNA kit for fixed scalp, the miRNeasy kit for PBMCs, and the RNeasy kit for mouse skin. Amplification of TCRbeta CDR3 regions was done by immunoSEQ multiplex PCR using 35 Vbeta forward primers and 13 Jbeta reverse primers.

Preparation of the library involved the immunoSEQ multiplex PCR assay. RNA was extracted from all samples and reverse transcribed into cDNA as template for TCR sequencing. SuperScript III was used for first-strand cDNA synthesis, primed with a 2:1 mix of oligo-dT and random hexamers. A synthetic immune receptor repertoire was used to assess amplification bias, and residual bias was removed computationally. Regarding the original processing steps: Raw reads were preprocessed to remove errors, and CDR3 was defined by IMGT conventions from the conserved cysteine to phenylalanine. Clonality was computed by normalizing Shannon entropy by log2 of the number of productive unique TCRs and subtracting the result from 1. Whether each scalp clone was CD4 or CD8 was inferred by checking scalp TCRbeta sequences against the CD4 and CD8 repertoires from sorted blood. Entries here come from immuneACCESS through TCRdb and include only in-frame sequences with V and J called. Some clones fail to appear in such tables; in the studies checked, an unresolved V gene covers under half of the shortfall, and the cause of the remainder is unknown. D and trimming were read from the DNA, whereas the V and J calls and clone size are those reported in that table. For this sample there are some 150,000 clones; about 88% appear just once. The ten most abundant clones make up 13% of the sample.

This specimen's time point label, interpreted: about 4 weeks on oral tofacitinib. Explained via the paper, the treatment or condition label denotes: oral pan-JAK inhibitor, 5-10 mg twice daily. Peripheral blood and lesional scalp punch biopsies were obtained from patients with alopecia areata. PBMCs were separated by density centrifugation and stained for CD3, CD4 and CD8, after which CD4+ and CD8+ T cells were sorted on a FACSAria. Reading the germline V gene gives CDR1 MDHEN and CDR2 SYDVKM. The CDR3 holds 12 amino acids from the cysteine to the phenylalanine. The DNA shown is the 36-base CDR3, in frame from base 1. At the junction V is shortened by 6 bases and J by 8 bases, with 11 bases in between. Overall results and qualifications from the work: During tofacitinib treatment, many expanded lesional clones stuck around in both scalp and blood, and this persistence may partly explain why relapse happens after treatment is stopped. Tofacitinib significantly decreased scalp clonality and the number of expanded CD8+ clones among the top 100 scalp clones. Compared with normal scalp, lesional scalp, particularly in alopecia totalis/universalis, had higher clonality and more expanded CD8+ clones, which suggests antigenic drive. Unlike mouse skin, where gammadelta T cells dominate, normal human skin contains resident alphabeta T cells that get sequenced too, which complicates analysis of the scalp TCR repertoire. Shared TCR sequences between patients were less evident than in mice, which may be partly attributable to HLA diversity in the patient population. Because the treated cohort was small and had just a single nonresponder, larger studies are needed to establish links between baseline CD8+ expansion and response.

Here the chain combines TRBV28 and TRBJ2-1, with the D segment possibly TRBD1 or TRBD2, each aligning over 5 bases. This sequence was found in a human donor with alopecia areata. Specimen: CD8+ T cells sorted from blood, collected at week 4, from a patient treated with tofacitinib. This receptor carries the CDR3 CASRWGSDEQFF. The DNA sequence reads TGTGCCAGCAGATGGGGGAGTGATGAGCAGTTCTTC. This CDR3, with the reference TRBV28 and TRBJ2-1 proteins standing in past its ends, gives the full variable domain DVKVTQSSRYLVKRTGEKVFLECVQDMDHENMFWYRQDPGLGLRLIYFSYDVKMKEKGDIPEGYSVSREKKERFSLILESASTNQTSMYLCASRWGSDEQFFGPGTRLTVL.